These 16 T cell receptor beta chains were sequenced from one sample in a study of blood T cell repertoires in COVID-19. Generated by immunoSEQ multiplex PCR, the TCRdb table keeps only in-frame clones and is missing some. The sample includes some 200,000 clones, roughly 80% of them seen just once. Sequenced input: PBMCs or T cells enriched from blood (not recorded which). The receptors shown here come from a woman between 55 and 75 years old with acute COVID-19.

The chain links TRBV3-1 (or the pseudogene TRBV3-2) to TRBJ2-7, with D possibly matching TRBD2 (5 bases). Germline CDR1 and CDR2: LGHDT and YNNKEL (reference sequence). Trimming took 2 bases from V and 6 from J, leaving 17 bases between them. The CDR3 covers 15 residues. In DNA form, the CDR3 reads TGTGCCAGCAGCCAATTAAGTGGGAGTCCCCGCGAGCAGTACGTC. It encodes CASSQLSGSPREQYV.

V and J are TRBV11-3 and TRBJ2-2, with TRBD2 identical over 11 bases. Germline V lookup: CDR1 SGHNT, CDR2 YENEEA. This CDR3 region has 15 residues. The V and J ends lost 2 bases and 4 bases, in that order; junction bases with no gene match: 0. The CDR3 coding sequence is TGTGCCAGCAGCTTACTAGCGGGGGGCACCGGGGAGCTGTTTTTT. Its translation: CASSLLAGGTGELFF.

This clone was seen only once. The chain has TRBV10-3 and TRBJ1-2, with D perhaps matching TRBD1 (6 bases). V lost 4 bases and J 3 bases, leaving 15 bases between the germline ends. The CDR3 totals 15 residues. Germline values: CDR1 ENHRY, CDR2 SYGVKD. This chain's CDR3 is CAISAGGAHDYGYTF. CDR3 nucleotide sequence: TGTGCCATCAGTGCTGGGGGGGCGCATGACTATGGCTACACCTTC.

V and J are TRBV6-5 and TRBJ2-3; maybe TRBD2 (6 bases). The CDR3 contains 14 residues. The ends were cut back, 10 bases at V and 0 bases at J, with 14 bases in the middle. The germline V gene has CDR1 MNHEY and CDR2 SVGAGI. CDR3 DNA: TGTGCCATTATGGGCGGGGCTAGCACAGATACGCAGTATTTT. This gives the protein CAIMGGASTDTQYF.

V is TRBV6-5 and J is TRBJ2-1, with D tentatively TRBD1 (7 bases). This CDR3 has 15 residues. V gave up 4 bases and J gave up 4 bases, with 14 bases separating them. CDR1 and CDR2 (germline): MNHEY, SVGAGI. The chain's CDR3 is CASSSMEGAYNEQFF. The CDR3 DNA sequence: TGTGCCAGCAGTTCGATGGAGGGGGCTTACAATGAGCAGTTCTTC.

This sequence joins TRBV5-1 and TRBJ2-2; maybe TRBD1 (6 bases). The germline V gene has CDR1 SGHRS and CDR2 YFSETQ. This CDR3 is 13 amino acids long. Trimming pared 7 bases from V and 4 bases from J, leaving 11 bases between. CDR3 DNA: TGCGCCAGCCTAAAGGGGGTCACCGGGGAGCTGTTTTTT. Protein sequence: CASLKGVTGELFF.

The V gene is TRBV27, the J gene TRBJ1-2; D might be TRBD1 (5 bases). Germline CDR1 and CDR2: MNHEY and SMNVEV (reference sequence). The ends were cut back, 10 bases at V and 4 bases at J, with 10 bases in the middle. The length of the CDR3 is 11 residues. The CDR3: CATGRGYGYTF. The CDR3 bases are TGTGCCACCGGGAGGGGCTATGGCTACACCTTC.

V and J are TRBV24-1 and TRBJ2-2; D unresolved. Germline V gene sequence: CDR1 KGHDR, CDR2 SFDVKD. Trimming stripped 8 bases from V and 7 bases from J, with 7 bases between. This CDR3 has 11 residues. CDR3: CATTAGGELFF. CDR3 DNA sequence: TGTGCCACCACTGCAGGCGGGGAGCTGTTTTTT.

The rearrangement links TRBV2 to TRBJ1-5, with D unclear. The V gene's germline CDR1 is SNHLY and CDR2 FYNNEI. The ends were cut back, 3 bases at V and 5 bases at J, with 11 bases in the middle. This CDR3 contains 14 residues. The CDR3 protein is CASSEEAAYQPQHF. CDR3 in DNA: TGTGCCAGCAGTGAGGAGGCAGCATATCAGCCCCAGCATTTT. The full variable domain, its missing parts supplied by reference TRBV2 and TRBJ1-5, is EPEVTQTPSHQVTQMGQEVILRCVPISNHLYFYWYRQILGQKVEFLVSFYNNEISEKSEIFDDQFSVERPDGSNFTLKIRSTKLEDSAMYFCASSEEAAYQPQHFGDGTRLSIL.

The CDR3 DNA sequence: TGTGCCAGTACCGCGGCTAGCGGCCCCTACAATGAGCAGTTCTTC. It yields the protein CASTAASGPYNEQFF. The V call is TRBV19, the J call TRBJ2-1, with 7 nucleotides matching TRBD2. Germline assignment: CDR1 LNHDA and CDR2 SQIVND (reference sequence). Trimming cost V 7 bases and J 2 bases; bases outside gene matches: 8. The CDR3 spans 15 residues.

This clone occurred once. The genes are TRBV6-2 or TRBV6-3 and TRBJ1-2, with no clear D. Deletions cut 5 bases from V and 0 bases from J, with 25 bases between. CDR3 length: 19 amino acids. The germline CDR1 and CDR2 sequences are MNHEY and SVGEGT. CDR3 protein: CASSKTPASRRLTNYGYTF. The CDR3, as DNA: TGTGCCAGCAGTAAGACCCCAGCGAGCCGGCGCCTTACTAACTATGGCTACACCTTC.

The chain links TRBV30 to TRBJ1-6, with 12 nucleotides matching TRBD1. Germline lookup yields CDR1 GTSNPN and CDR2 SVGIG (reference sequence). The length of the CDR3 is 14 residues. V lost 3 bases and J lost 16; bases outside the gene matches: 10. The CDR3 protein is CAWRMRDRGPGLHF. The CDR3 DNA follows: TGTGCCTGGAGGATGAGGGACAGGGGGCCGGGTCTCCACTTT.

V gene TRBV7-8 combines with J gene TRBJ2-2, with D possibly matching TRBD2 (5 bases). V lost 5 bases, J lost 1 base, and 11 bases lay in between. This CDR3 spans 15 amino acids. CDR1 and CDR2 (germline): SGHVS, FQNEAQ. CDR3 coding DNA: TGTGCCAGCAGCCCCGGCCGGGGGAACACCGGGGAGCTGTTTTTT. Its protein is CASSPGRGNTGELFF.

The V call is TRBV11-2, the J call TRBJ2-7, with TRBD2 matching over 11 bases. The CDR3 length is 17 residues. V shed 5 bases and J 4 bases; nucleotides not matched to a gene: 13. Germline CDR1 and CDR2: SGHAT and FQNNGV. CDR3 region: CASSTTVAGGPSYEQYF. In nucleotides, the CDR3 is TGTGCCAGCAGCACCACAGTAGCGGGAGGGCCGTCTTACGAGCAGTACTTC. The whole variable domain, remainder taken from reference TRBV11-2 and TRBJ2-7, is EAGVAQSPRYKIIEKRQSVAFWCNPISGHATLYWYQQILGQGPKLLIQFQNNGVVDDSQLPKDRFSAERLKGVDSTLKIQPAKLEDSAVYLCASSTTVAGGPSYEQYFGPGTRLTVT.

In this sample, this clone turned up once. V usage is TRBV19 and J usage is TRBJ2-5; 9 bases align to TRBD1. This CDR3 comprises 15 residues. From germline, CDR1 is LNHDA and CDR2 SQIVND (reference sequence). J gave up 4 bases and V 4 bases, and 7 bases lay outside the gene matches. In DNA form, the CDR3 reads TGTGCCAGTAGTAGACCGGGACAGGGCCGAGAGACCCAGTACTTC. Amino acids: CASSRPGQGRETQYF.

J is TRBJ2-7 and V is TRBV10-1, with TRBD2 matching over 7 bases. The CDR3 runs to 14 residues. Germline loops: CDR1 WNHNN, CDR2 SYGVQD (reference sequence). V trimming: 11 bases; J trimming: 3 bases; junction bases outside the gene matches: 13. The CDR3 region is CAPLAPGGVYEQYF. The DNA of the CDR3 is TGCGCCCCTTTAGCCCCGGGGGGAGTCTACGAGCAGTACTTC.